Sequencing of this TCR beta chain was carried out in a study of identical twins. Study-wide findings and caveats: Modelling underestimated the level of out-of-frame TCR alpha sharing observed in monozygotic twins. Alpha sequences that were out-of-frame and twin-shared showed an excess of low generation probability. Cord blood's abundant beta clonotypes had fewer insertions, unlike memory repertoires.

Only healthy Caucasians were enrolled as donors. TCRdb re-called the 5' RACE reads through MiXCR, storing one row per CDR3 protein. Of 1.5 million or so distinct CDR3 sequences listed, roughly 35% are singletons. This clonotype was observed once. Its specificity is not known. Sequenced input: cord blood. The sequence was obtained from a newborn girl in good health.

In DNA form, the CDR3 reads TGTGCCAGCCAACCGGGACTAGCGGGGTTAACCTACAATGAGCAGTACTTC. It yields the protein CASQPGLAGLTYNEQYF. This rearrangement joins TRBV6-1 to TRBJ2-1; 13 positions agree with TRBD2. The last part of the DNA fits TRBJ2-7 better; the J call may be wrong. Germline loops: CDR1 MNHNS, CDR2 SASEGT. The CDR3 is 17 residues long.